This TCR beta chain was captured by sequencing in a study of siplizumab effects on memory and regulatory T cells (dated by TCRdb to 2018 to 2020). At the level of the whole study: The study looked at the effect of siplizumab, an anti-CD2 antibody, on alloreactive T-cell subsets in allogeneic mixed lymphocyte reactions made from human PBMCs.

Trimming accounts for 8 bases at V and 1 base at J, while the number of junction bases matched to no gene is 11. The CDR3 holds 16 amino acids from the cysteine to the phenylalanine. Just the 48-base CDR3 DNA is kept, in frame starting at base 1. The CDR1 and CDR2 encoded by the germline V gene (reference sequence) are LNHDA and SQIVND. This clone appeared a single time. Its antigen is currently not known. Per-base qualities were not stored, and no clone one base away is much larger. Receptors were amplified or captured by the immunoSEQ multiplex PCR assay. The deep sequencing platform assayed 90,000 to 100,000 TCR templates per sample. Genomic DNA extracted from sorted T cells was the material used for TCRbeta CDR3 sequencing. The study's own analysis went as follows. Clonal analysis of TCRbeta CDR3 data was done in the R programming language. Alloreactive CD4+ and CD8+ clones were defined by comparing unstimulated samples with post-reaction CFSE-low samples. Regulatory or non-regulatory origin of alloreactive CD4+ clones was assigned by matching sequences to the sorted unstimulated Treg and non-Treg repertoires. TCRdb carries this immuneACCESS record with in-frame sequences only. Its versions omit some clonotypes, under half of them owing to an unresolved V gene in the studies checked, with the rest unexplained. The D gene and trimming were derived from the DNA, and the V and J assignments and clone size from that table. A total of about 50,000 clones appear in this sample, 87% of them only once. Roughly 0.3% of the sample goes to the ten largest clones.

General findings and caveats noted by the study authors: Among mappable alloreactive CD4+ clones, an average Treg-derived fraction of 68.8% was observed with siplizumab, compared with less than 35% in control reactions. Because sequences below about 10^-5 frequency were poorly captured, only a minor fraction of alloreactive clones could be mapped to unstimulated subsets. Unstimulated naive T cells appeared more diverse than memory T cells, and naive cells seemed to contribute substantially to the alloresponse. The cumulative frequency of alloreactive sequences traceable to unstimulated CD4+ memory T cells was significantly reduced by siplizumab. No functional confirmation was obtained for the suppressive function of proliferating Tregs from siplizumab cultures. Roughly 80-96% of proliferating CD4+ or CD8+ clones could not be assigned a naive or memory phenotype.

In a few donor pairs, further sequencing was done on unstimulated CD8+ naive, CD4+ memory, CD8+ TEMRA, CD4+ naive and CD8+ effector memory subsets. Sorted unstimulated T cells and proliferating T cells recovered from mixed lymphocyte reactions were subjected to TCRbeta CDR3 sequencing. Fresh whole blood from approximately 9 HLA-typed healthy donors was used to isolate PBMCs. Rearrangement joined TRBV19 to TRBJ2-3, with 8 bases in between that match TRBD1. This TCR was sampled from a human donor in good health. Material: naive CD8+ T cells sorted from blood. Interpreted using the paper, the cell subset or site label stands for: unstimulated naive T cells. The sequenced DNA: TGTGCCAGTCGTGACTACAGGGGGACAGGCACAGATACGCAGTATTTT. Its protein reads: CASRDYRGTGTDTQYF. When the CDR3 is completed using the reference TRBV19 and TRBJ2-3 genes on either side, the full variable domain is DGGITQSPKYLFRKEGQNVTLSCEQNLNHDAMYWYRQDPGQGLRLIYYSQIVNDFQKGDIAEGYSVSREKKESFPLTVTSAQKNPTAFYLCASRDYRGTGTDTQYFGPGTRLTVL.